Listed below are T cell receptor beta chains from one sample, sequenced in a study of T-cell memory formation after mild COVID-19. TCRdb re-derived calls from the 5' RACE reads in MiXCR, one entry per CDR3 protein. The table lists under 650,000 distinct CDR3 sequences, about a sixth of them singletons. The sequenced material came from PBMCs or a T cell subset sorted from them (not recorded which). The receptors were gathered from an adult woman who had mild COVID-19 (a few samples of this study predate the infection). Cell type and time point are not known. Both conserved end residues are part of each CDR3. A D gene is named only where the DNA matches it firmly. Size tells how often a clone was seen (once, few, many) or the class of an expanded clone, and some rows leave it out.

CDR3 protein | CDR3 DNA | D gene | J gene | clone size | V gene
CASSSDSTKNIQYF | TGCGCCAGCAGCTCAGACAGTACCAAAAACATTCAGTACTTC | NA | TRBJ2-4 | NA | TRBV5-1
CASSPGQTGGQPQHF | TGTGCCAGCTCACCCGGACAGACGGGGGGTCAGCCCCAGCATTTT | NA | TRBJ1-5 | many | TRBV18
CASSEGGQRGRYEQYF | TGTGCCAGCAGTGAAGGGGGGCAGAGAGGCCGGTACGAGCAGTACTTC | NA | TRBJ2-7 | NA | TRBV25-1
CASSVATGAEAFF | TGTGCCAGCAGCGTAGCTACAGGGGCTGAAGCTTTCTTT | TRBD1 | TRBJ1-1 | NA | TRBV9
CASSQPFSGEETQYF | TGTGCCAGCAGCCAACCCTTTTCTGGGGAAGAGACCCAGTACTTC | NA | TRBJ2-5 | NA | TRBV4-2
CASSHQLAEGNEQFF | TGTGCCAGCAGCCACCAACTAGCGGAAGGCAATGAGCAGTTCTTC | TRBD2 | TRBJ2-1 | NA | TRBV4-2
CASGKRLRLAGIYEQYF | TGTGCCAGTGGGAAACGGCTGAGACTAGCGGGAATCTACGAGCAGTACTTC | TRBD2 | TRBJ2-7 | NA | TRBV6-2/TRBV6-3
CASGQFYGYTF | TGTGCCAGCGGACAGTTCTATGGCTACACCTTC | NA | TRBJ1-2 | few | TRBV6-2/TRBV6-3
CASSLSGYYYGYTF | TGTGCCAGCAGTTTGTCAGGATACTATTATGGCTACACCTTC | NA | TRBJ1-2 | NA | TRBV27
CASSFGTANTGELFF | TGTGCCAGCAGTTTTGGGACGGCCAATACCGGGGAGCTGTTTTTT | NA | TRBJ2-2 | many | TRBV27
CASSSQGQGTYEQYF | TGTGCCAGCAGCTCACAAGGACAGGGTACCTACGAGCAGTACTTC | TRBD1 | TRBJ2-7 | many | TRBV11-3
CASQSGRSYEQYF | TGTGCCAGCCAAAGTGGCCGTTCCTACGAGCAGTACTTC | NA | TRBJ2-7 | NA | TRBV25-1
CASSQEAAARETQYF | TGCGCCAGCAGCCAAGAGGCGGCAGCTAGAGAGACCCAGTACTTC | NA | TRBJ2-5 | NA | TRBV4-3
CASSQLDREQFF | TGCGCCAGCAGCCAGCTAGACCGCGAGCAGTTCTTC | NA | TRBJ2-1 | few | TRBV5-1
CASSFDVGGRDEQYF | TGTGCCAGCAGTTTTGATGTGGGGGGCCGCGACGAGCAGTACTTC | NA | TRBJ2-7 | few | TRBV12-3/TRBV12-4
CASSLGGRLVNTEAFF | TGTGCCAGCAGCTTAGGGGGGCGCTTGGTGAACACTGAAGCTTTCTTT | NA | TRBJ1-1 | NA | TRBV7-9
CASKVQGDSPLHF | TGTGCCAGCAAGGTGCAGGGTGATTCACCCCTCCACTTT | NA | TRBJ1-6 | NA | TRBV3-1
CATSRDGAGPNTGELFF | TGTGCCACCAGCAGAGATGGGGCGGGGCCGAACACCGGGGAGCTGTTTTTT | NA | TRBJ2-2 | NA | TRBV15
CATSDLYRTAYSNQPQHF | TGTGCCACCAGTGATTTGTATCGGACAGCATATAGCAATCAGCCCCAGCATTTT | NA | TRBJ1-5 | NA | TRBV24-1
CASSLGGGFYEQYF | TGTGCCAGCAGCTTAGGGGGAGGGTTCTACGAGCAGTACTTC | TRBD2 | TRBJ2-7 | few | TRBV7-2
CASCWGLTDTQYF | TGTGCCAGCTGTTGGGGCTTGACAGATACGCAGTATTTT | NA | TRBJ2-3 | few | TRBV2
CASSRDSRNTIYF | TGCGCCAGCAGCCGGGACAGCAGAAACACCATATATTTT | TRBD1 | TRBJ1-3 | few | TRBV5-1
CASSLNRNTEAFF | TGTGCCAGCAGCTTAAACAGGAACACTGAAGCTTTCTTT | NA | TRBJ1-1 | many | TRBV7-2
CASSGGTTDTQYF | TGTGCCAGCAGCGGGGGGACAACAGATACGCAGTATTTT | NA | TRBJ2-3 | NA | TRBV9
CASSLLAGGPSDTQYF | TGTGCCAGCAGTCTACTAGCGGGAGGGCCGAGTGATACGCAGTATTTT | TRBD2 | TRBJ2-3 | NA | TRBV7-2
CASSLVPGQETQYF | TGCGCCAGCAGCTTGGTACCGGGCCAAGAGACCCAGTACTTC | NA | TRBJ2-5 | NA | TRBV5-1
CASSLDTVSTDTQYF | TGTGCCAGCAGCTTAGACACAGTTAGCACAGATACGCAGTATTTT | NA | TRBJ2-3 | many | TRBV7-2
CSVIQGSNQPQHF | TGCAGCGTTATTCAGGGGAGCAATCAGCCCCAGCATTTT | NA | TRBJ1-5 | NA | TRBV29-1
CASTQGSWGYTF | TGTGCCAGCACCCAGGGGAGTTGGGGCTACACCTTC | NA | TRBJ1-2 | NA | TRBV12-3/TRBV12-4
CSAPGTLSYEQYF | TGCAGTGCTCCTGGGACATTGAGCTACGAGCAGTACTTC | NA | TRBJ2-7 | few | TRBV20-1
CASSQTGGGNEQFF | TGTGCCAGCAGTCAGACTGGAGGGGGTAATGAGCAGTTCTTC | NA | TRBJ2-1 | NA | TRBV12-3/TRBV12-4
CASSSGLAGVNTDTQYF | TGTGCCAGCAGCTCCGGCCTGGCAGGGGTGAACACAGATACGCAGTATTTT | NA | TRBJ2-3 | few | TRBV7-9
CASSQEARDSSSGNTIYF | TGTGCCAGCAGCCAAGAGGCCCGGGACAGCAGCTCTGGAAACACCATATATTTT | TRBD1 | TRBJ1-3 | few | TRBV4-2
CASRLGQGARSYEQYF | TGCGCCAGCAGGCTGGGACAGGGGGCGAGGTCCTACGAGCAGTACTTC | TRBD1 | TRBJ2-7 | few | TRBV5-1
CASSLVEQGNYGYTF | TGTGCCAGCAGTTTAGTGGAGCAGGGTAACTATGGCTACACCTTC | NA | TRBJ1-2 | NA | TRBV12-3/TRBV12-4
CASSPRVSSNEQFF | TGTGCCAGCAGCCCCCGGGTGTCCAGCAATGAGCAGTTCTTC | NA | TRBJ2-1 | NA | TRBV7-9
CSVERDQNTEAFF | TGCAGCGTTGAACGAGACCAGAACACTGAAGCTTTCTTT | NA | TRBJ1-1 | few | TRBV29-1
CASSSPVGLAGGDTQYF | TGTGCCAGCAGCTCCCCTGTTGGGTTAGCGGGAGGTGATACGCAGTATTTT | TRBD2 | TRBJ2-3 | few | TRBV7-9
CAWSAQRGLVRNEQYF | TGTGCCTGGAGTGCTCAAAGGGGACTAGTACGAAACGAGCAGTACTTC | TRBD2 | TRBJ2-7 | few | TRBV30
CASSQPYPNEKLFF | TGCGCCAGCAGCCAACCCTACCCTAATGAAAAACTGTTTTTT | NA | TRBJ1-4 | NA | TRBV4-1
CASSQYSGGEQYF | TGTGCCAGCAGCCAATATAGCGGGGGGGAGCAGTACTTC | TRBD2 | TRBJ2-7 | NA | TRBV14
CASSLDYQLNQPQHF | TGTGCCAGCAGTTTAGATTACCAGCTAAATCAGCCCCAGCATTTT | NA | TRBJ1-5 | few | TRBV12-3/TRBV12-4
CASSSDQLATQYF | TGTGCCAGCAGTTCGGACCAATTGGCGACCCAGTACTTC | NA | TRBJ2-5 | NA | TRBV5-4
CSAPYAGTDTQYF | TGCAGTGCTCCCTACGCGGGCACAGATACGCAGTATTTT | NA | TRBJ2-3 | NA | TRBV20-1
CASSEAGSGANVLTF | TGTGCCAGCAGTGAAGCCGGTTCCGGGGCCAACGTCCTGACTTTC | NA | TRBJ2-6 | few | TRBV2
CASRALGLAGSYNEQFF | TGTGCCAGCAGGGCACTAGGACTAGCGGGTTCCTACAATGAGCAGTTCTTC | TRBD2 | TRBJ2-1 | many | TRBV6-2/TRBV6-3
CASSPPGLALQYF | TGTGCCAGCAGCCCCCCTGGACTAGCGCTTCAGTACTTC | TRBD2 | TRBJ2-4 | NA | TRBV5-4
CTSSPQGGCNQPQHF | TGCACCAGCAGCCCTCAGGGTGGGTGCAATCAGCCCCAGCATTTT | NA | TRBJ1-5 | NA | TRBV1
CATSGSARKTQYF | TGTGCCACTAGCGGGAGTGCGAGAAAGACCCAGTACTTC | TRBD2 | TRBJ2-5 | NA | TRBV5-6
CASSQGAGGYYEQYF | TGTGCCAGCAGCCAGGGGGCGGGAGGATACTACGAGCAGTACTTC | TRBD2 | TRBJ2-7 | many | TRBV4-2